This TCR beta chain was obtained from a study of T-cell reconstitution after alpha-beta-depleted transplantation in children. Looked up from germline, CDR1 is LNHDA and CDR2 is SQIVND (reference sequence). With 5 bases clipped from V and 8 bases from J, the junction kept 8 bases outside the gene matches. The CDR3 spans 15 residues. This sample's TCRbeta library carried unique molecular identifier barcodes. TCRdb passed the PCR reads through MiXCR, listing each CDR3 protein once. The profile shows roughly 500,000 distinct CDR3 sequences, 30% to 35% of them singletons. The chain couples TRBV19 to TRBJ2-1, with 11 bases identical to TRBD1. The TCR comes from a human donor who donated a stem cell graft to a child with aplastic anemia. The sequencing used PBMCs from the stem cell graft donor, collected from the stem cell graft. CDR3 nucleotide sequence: TGTGCCAGTAGTGACTGGACAGGGGGCTTGGATGAGCAGTTCTTC. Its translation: CASSDWTGGLDEQFF. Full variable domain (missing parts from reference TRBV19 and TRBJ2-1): DGGITQSPKYLFRKEGQNVTLSCEQNLNHDAMYWYRQDPGQGLRLIYYSQIVNDFQKGDIAEGYSVSREKKESFPLTVTSAQKNPTAFYLCASSDWTGGLDEQFFGPGTRLTVL.